This T cell receptor beta chain was documented in a study of blood T cell repertoires in COVID-19. As for the study in general: The samples span acute and convalescent COVID-19 from the United States, Italy and Spain. PBMCs, B-cell-depleted T cells, or T cells were the source of the cDNA or gDNA that made up the material.

In the source study's methods: Estimation of nucleated cell counts was performed using reference gene primer amplification. Assay: immunoSEQ multiplex PCR; the TCRdb copy retains only in-frame clones and omits some. That table is the source of V, J and clone size, and D and trimming were worked out from the DNA. Here the sample spans approximately 140,000 clones, about nine tenths being singletons. What was sequenced was peripheral blood. This TCR was recovered from a woman aged 55 to 70 with active or convalescent COVID-19.

CDR3 in amino acids: CASSPGGGYHEKLFF. Here the CDR3 DNA reads TGTGCCAGCAGCCCGGGGGGAGGTTACCATGAAAAACTGTTTTTT. The V and J genes are TRBV27 and TRBJ1-4; D might be TRBD1 (5 bases). CDR1 MNHEY and CDR2 SMNVEV come from the germline V gene (reference sequence). Trimming cost V 6 bases and J 6 bases, with 17 bases left between them. The CDR3 is made up of 15 amino acids.